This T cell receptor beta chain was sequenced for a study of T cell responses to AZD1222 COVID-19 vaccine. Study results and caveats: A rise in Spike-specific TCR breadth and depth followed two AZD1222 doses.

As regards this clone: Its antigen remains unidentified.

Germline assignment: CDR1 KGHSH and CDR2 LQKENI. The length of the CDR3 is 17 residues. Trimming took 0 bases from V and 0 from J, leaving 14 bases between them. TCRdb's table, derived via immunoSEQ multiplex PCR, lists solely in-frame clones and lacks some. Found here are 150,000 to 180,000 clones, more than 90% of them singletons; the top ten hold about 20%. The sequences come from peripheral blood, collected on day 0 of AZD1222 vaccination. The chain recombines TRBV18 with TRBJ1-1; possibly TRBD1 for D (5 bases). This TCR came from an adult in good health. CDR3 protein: CASSPPGTGRMNTEAFF. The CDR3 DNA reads TGTGCCAGCTCACCACCGGGCACAGGTCGAATGAACACTGAAGCTTTCTTT.